These T cell receptor beta chains were read from a single sample in a study of T-cell memory formation after mild COVID-19. TCRdb fed the 5' RACE reads into MiXCR, producing one record per CDR3 protein. The sample has over 350,000 distinct CDR3 sequences; roughly 15% are singletons. The sample comprised PBMCs or a T cell subset sorted from them (not recorded which). The origin of the receptors is a man younger than 35 who had mild COVID-19 (a few samples of this study predate the infection). Cell type and time point are not known. CDR3s include the opening cysteine and the closing phenylalanine or tryptophan. The D gene is left open where the match is weak. Clone size appears in some rows only: once, few, many, or a class for an expanded clone.

abundance | d_gene | j_gene | v_gene | CDR3aa | CDR3nt
few | TRBD1 | TRBJ2-7 | TRBV27 | CASSFTGQGLFYEQYF | TGTGCCAGCAGTTTCACCGGACAGGGACTTTTCTACGAGCAGTACTTC
NA | NA | TRBJ2-3 | TRBV4-1 | CASSQEREDTQYF | TGCGCCAGCAGCCAAGAGAGGGAAGATACGCAGTATTTT
NA | NA | TRBJ2-7 | TRBV7-6 | CASSVGYEQYF | TGTGCCAGCAGCGTGGGGTACGAGCAGTACTTC
NA | TRBD1 | TRBJ2-4 | TRBV4-3 | CASSQVDQGASDIQYF | TGCGCCAGCAGCCAAGTCGACCAGGGGGCTAGTGACATTCAGTACTTC
NA | TRBD2 | TRBJ2-1 | TRBV4-1 | CASHWGLGTGEQFF | TGCGCCAGCCATTGGGGACTAGGAACGGGTGAGCAGTTCTTC
NA | TRBD2 | TRBJ2-7 | TRBV25-1 | CASSESSGGPYEQYF | TGTGCCAGCAGTGAATCTAGCGGGGGACCTTACGAGCAGTACTTC
NA | NA | TRBJ2-3 | TRBV7-9 | CALEGTDTQYF | TGTGCCTTGGAGGGCACAGATACGCAGTATTTT
few | NA | TRBJ2-7 | TRBV4-1 | CASSPTGTSSYEQYF | TGCGCCAGCAGCCCGACAGGAACCAGCTCCTACGAGCAGTACTTC
many | TRBD1 | TRBJ2-2 | TRBV7-9 | CASSHTRDRGTGELFF | TGTGCCAGCAGCCACACCCGGGACAGGGGAACCGGGGAGCTGTTTTTT
few | NA | TRBJ1-1 | TRBV7-6 | CASSATPGAGDTEAFF | TGTGCCAGCAGCGCAACACCGGGGGCCGGGGACACTGAAGCTTTCTTT
few | NA | TRBJ2-2 | TRBV4-1 | CASSLSETRITGELFF | TGCGCCAGCAGCCTTTCAGAGACTAGAATCACCGGGGAGCTGTTTTTT
NA | NA | TRBJ2-2 | TRBV25-1 | CASTGRNTGELFF | TGTGCCAGCACCGGGCGGAACACCGGGGAGCTGTTTTTT
NA | NA | TRBJ1-1 | TRBV5-1 | CASSLNSQGQAFF | TGCGCCAGCAGCTTGAACTCCCAGGGGCAAGCTTTCTTT
NA | NA | TRBJ2-1 | TRBV12-3/TRBV12-4 | CASSLGDPDEQFF | TGTGCCAGCAGTTTAGGAGACCCGGATGAGCAGTTCTTC
NA | NA | TRBJ2-2 | TRBV11-2 | CASWRGVNTGELFF | TGTGCCAGTTGGCGCGGGGTGAACACCGGGGAGCTGTTTTTT
NA | NA | TRBJ2-3 | TRBV20-1 | CSATPGVADTQYF | TGCAGTGCTACCCCCGGGGTAGCAGATACGCAGTATTTT
NA | NA | TRBJ1-4 | TRBV6-5 | CASSYVQGRSEKLFF | TGTGCCAGCAGTTACGTCCAGGGTAGAAGTGAAAAACTGTTTTTT
NA | NA | TRBJ2-1 | TRBV12-3/TRBV12-4 | CASSFETGLGGGNEQFF | TGTGCCAGCAGCTTTGAAACCGGACTAGGGGGGGGCAATGAGCAGTTCTTC
few | TRBD2 | TRBJ2-7 | TRBV7-9 | CASSPGRGTYEQYF | TGTGCCAGCAGCCCCGGGAGGGGCACCTACGAGCAGTACTTC
NA | NA | TRBJ1-5 | TRBV12-3/TRBV12-4 | CASSLFGRQPQHF | TGTGCCAGCAGCCTCTTCGGGCGACAGCCCCAGCATTTT
NA | TRBD1 | TRBJ1-5 | TRBV27 | CASSFGTGVNQPQHF | TGTGCCAGCAGTTTCGGTACAGGGGTCAATCAGCCCCAGCATTTT
NA | NA | TRBJ2-3 | TRBV20-1 | CSARESVTDTQYF | TGCAGTGCTAGAGAGTCGGTAACAGATACGCAGTATTTT
NA | TRBD1 | TRBJ2-1 | TRBV15 | CATSRESRGLGEQFF | TGTGCCACCAGCAGAGAAAGCAGGGGGCTGGGTGAGCAGTTCTTC
NA | TRBD2 | TRBJ2-2 | TRBV10-2 | CASIIAGGENTGELFF | TGCGCCAGCATTATAGCGGGGGGAGAGAACACCGGGGAGCTGTTTTTT
NA | TRBD2 | TRBJ2-1 | TRBV12-3/TRBV12-4 | CASSPGRGTTYNEQFF | TGTGCCAGCAGCCCGGGGAGGGGTACAACTTACAATGAGCAGTTCTTC
few | NA | TRBJ1-5 | TRBV15 | CATSREVRVDVPQHF | TGTGCCACCAGCAGAGAAGTGAGGGTTGATGTGCCCCAGCATTTT
few | NA | TRBJ2-1 | TRBV2 | CASKGDTGYNEQFF | TGTGCCAGCAAGGGGGACACCGGCTACAATGAGCAGTTCTTC
NA | NA | TRBJ2-1 | TRBV29-1 | CSVGPSVNEQFF | TGCAGCGTTGGACCCTCCGTCAATGAGCAGTTCTTC
NA | NA | TRBJ2-2 | TRBV10-3 | CAISDRVTGELFF | TGTGCCATCAGTGACAGGGTGACCGGGGAGCTGTTTTTT
few | TRBD1 | TRBJ2-3 | TRBV6-6 | CASIEPGQLRDTQYF | TGTGCCAGCATAGAACCGGGACAGCTTAGAGATACGCAGTATTTT
NA | TRBD1 | TRBJ2-5 | TRBV7-7 | CASARGPQETQYF | TGTGCTAGTGCCAGGGGGCCGCAGGAGACCCAGTACTTC
NA | TRBD1 | TRBJ2-7 | TRBV27 | CASWDRVSYEQYF | TGTGCCAGTTGGGACAGGGTAAGCTACGAGCAGTACTTC
few | NA | TRBJ2-2 | TRBV25-1 | CASPLKLLGELFF | TGTGCCAGCCCACTTAAACTTCTCGGGGAGCTGTTTTTT
few | TRBD1 | TRBJ2-7 | TRBV6-6 | CASSPPDRTYEQYF | TGTGCCAGCAGTCCGCCGGACAGGACCTACGAGCAGTACTTC
many | NA | TRBJ1-1 | TRBV4-1 | CASSLREITEAFF | TGCGCCAGCAGCCTACGTGAGATCACTGAAGCTTTCTTT
many | NA | TRBJ2-3 | TRBV20-1 | CSARPPRGAVDTQYF | TGCAGTGCCCGCCCCCCCAGGGGCGCCGTAGATACGCAGTATTTT
many | NA | TRBJ2-5 | TRBV7-3 | CASSFGREETQYF | TGTGCCAGCAGCTTTGGCAGGGAAGAGACCCAGTACTTC
NA | NA | TRBJ1-2 | TRBV7-9 | CASSVGVANYGYTF | TGTGCCAGCAGCGTAGGGGTAGCTAACTATGGCTACACCTTC
few | NA | TRBJ2-2 | TRBV27 | CASSIGSHGELFF | TGTGCCAGCAGTATCGGGTCGCACGGGGAGCTGTTTTTT
NA | NA | TRBJ2-1 | TRBV7-2 | CASSTDPSSYNEQFF | TGTGCCAGCAGCACCGACCCGAGCTCCTACAATGAGCAGTTCTTC
NA | TRBD1 | TRBJ2-1 | TRBV5-4 | CAGTGGGEQFF | TGTGCCGGGACAGGGGGCGGTGAGCAGTTCTTC
few | NA | TRBJ2-7 | TRBV18 | CASSPAGISYEQYF | TGTGCCAGCTCACCGGCAGGAATCTCCTACGAGCAGTACTTC
few | TRBD2 | TRBJ2-3 | TRBV3-1 | CASSHWLAGLDTQYF | TGTGCCAGCAGCCACTGGCTAGCGGGCCTAGATACGCAGTATTTT
NA | TRBD1 | TRBJ1-5 | TRBV20-1 | CSAGRQGGQPQHF | TGCAGTGCGGGGAGACAGGGAGGGCAGCCCCAGCATTTT
few | NA | TRBJ2-7 | TRBV7-9 | CASSLVDGYGEQYF | TGTGCCAGCAGCTTGGTTGACGGTTACGGCGAGCAGTACTTC
once | NA | TRBJ2-1 | TRBV9 | CASSGGSGAAQFF | TGTGCCAGCAGCGGCGGCTCGGGGGCGGCGCAGTTCTTC
few | NA | TRBJ2-7 | TRBV6-4 | CASSAGAGTSSYEQYF | TGTGCCAGCAGTGCAGGGGCCGGGACATCTTCCTACGAGCAGTACTTC
NA | TRBD1 | TRBJ1-6 | TRBV5-5 | CASSPRTGDYNSPLHF | TGTGCCAGCAGCCCTAGGACAGGGGATTATAATTCACCCCTCCACTTT
NA | TRBD1 | TRBJ1-3 | TRBV12-3/TRBV12-4 | CASRDDRAGNTIYF | TGTGCCAGCAGGGATGACAGGGCTGGAAACACCATATATTTT
NA | NA | TRBJ1-6 | TRBV6-5 | CASSLGGKGSPLHF | TGTGCCAGCAGCCTCGGGGGAAAGGGTTCACCCCTCCACTTT
NA | TRBD2 | TRBJ2-3 | TRBV5-1 | CASSLGAGVGTSYF | TGCGCCAGCAGCTTGGGTGCGGGGGTGGGTACGTCGTATTTT
many | NA | TRBJ2-7 | TRBV27 | CASSHGPSYEQYF | TGTGCCAGCAGCCATGGGCCGTCCTACGAGCAGTACTTC
NA | NA | TRBJ1-3 | TRBV5-1 | CATQGPPGNTIYF | TGCGCCACTCAGGGTCCGCCTGGAAACACCATATATTTT